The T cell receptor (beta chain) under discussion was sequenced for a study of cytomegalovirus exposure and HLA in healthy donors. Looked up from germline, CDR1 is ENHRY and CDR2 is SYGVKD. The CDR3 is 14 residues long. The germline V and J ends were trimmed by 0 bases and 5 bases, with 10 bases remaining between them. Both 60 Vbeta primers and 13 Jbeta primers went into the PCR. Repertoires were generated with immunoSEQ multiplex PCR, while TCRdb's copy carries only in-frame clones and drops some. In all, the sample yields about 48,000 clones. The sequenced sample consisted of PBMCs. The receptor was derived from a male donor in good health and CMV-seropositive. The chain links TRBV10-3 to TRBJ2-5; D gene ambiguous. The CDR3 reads CAISESARAETQYF. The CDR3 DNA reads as TGTGCCATCAGTGAGTCGGCGCGAGCGGAGACCCAGTACTTC.